The 2 T cell receptor beta chains below were found in one sample sequenced in a study of vaccination effects on CD4 cells after COVID-19. Antigens of these TCRs are unknown. Libraries were prepared by immunoSEQ multiplex PCR; TCRdb keeps only in-frame clonotypes and omits some of them. The table records roughly 56,000 clones, more than 60% of them present only once. The authors isolated CD4+ T cells after around 10 days of culture. The sequencing here drew on CD4+ T cells from PBMCs cultured without peptide, taken before COVID-19 vaccination. The receptors originated from a human donor who received a COVID-19 vaccine.

This chain links TRBV3-1 (or the pseudogene TRBV3-2) with TRBJ1-1, with a weak D call TRBD1 (6 bases). V lost 1 base, J lost 6 bases, and 15 bases lay in between. CDR3 length: 15 amino acids. Germline-derived CDR1 and CDR2 are LGHDT and YNNKEL (reference sequence). Written as DNA, the CDR3 is TGTGCCAGCAGCCAAGTGTTCCAGACAGGCGCTGAAGCTTTCTTT. It codes for CASSQVFQTGAEAFF.

CDR3 in amino acids: CASNRAWQETQYF. The CDR3 DNA follows: TGTGCCAGCAACAGGGCTTGGCAAGAGACCCAGTACTTC. The V and J genes are TRBV7-2 and TRBJ2-5, with TRBD1 as a possible D gene (6 bases). Germline CDR1 and CDR2: SGHTA and FQGNSA. Deletions cut 7 bases from V and 2 bases from J, with 11 bases between. This CDR3 spans 13 amino acids.